Listed here is a single TCR beta chain. The record originates from a study of blood T cells in healthy people across ages. A second 7 to 11 cycle PCR used barcoded and J-beta primers. One entry per CDR3 protein, called by TCRdb with MiXCR from the 5' RACE reads. The table includes approximately 800,000 distinct CDR3 sequences, 20% to 25% detected once. The same specimen was also included in a second study, on T cells of mothers and their children.

Sequences were obtained from blood. This TCR was recovered from a boy between 10 and 17 years old in good health.

The CDR3 loop reads CASSRTGTGEADTQYF. Here the CDR3 DNA reads TGTGCCAGCAGCAGGACCGGGACAGGGGAAGCAGATACGCAGTATTTT. The V and J genes are TRBV28 and TRBJ2-3; 10 bases line up with TRBD1. The CDR3 covers 16 residues. Germline V gene data show CDR1 as MDHEN and CDR2 as SYDVKM. The ends lost 6 bases at V and 4 bases at J; junction bases unmatched: 10.